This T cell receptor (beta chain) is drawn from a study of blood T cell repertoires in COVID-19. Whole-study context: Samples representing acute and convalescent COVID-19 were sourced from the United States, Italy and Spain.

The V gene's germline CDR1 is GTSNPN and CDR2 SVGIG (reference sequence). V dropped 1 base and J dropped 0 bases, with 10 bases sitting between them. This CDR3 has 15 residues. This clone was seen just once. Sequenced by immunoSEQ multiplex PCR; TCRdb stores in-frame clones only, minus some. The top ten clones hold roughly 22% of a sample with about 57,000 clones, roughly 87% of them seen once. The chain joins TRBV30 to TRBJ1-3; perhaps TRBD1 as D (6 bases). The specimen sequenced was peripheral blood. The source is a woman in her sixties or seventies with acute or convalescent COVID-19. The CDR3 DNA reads TGTGCCTGGAGTGCAGGGGATGGCTCTGGAAACACCATATATTTT. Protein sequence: CAWSAGDGSGNTIYF.